Below are 22 T cell receptor beta chains sequenced from a single sample in a study of T cell changes during pregnancy in multiple sclerosis. Profiling relied on immunoSEQ multiplex PCR, and the TCRdb table lists in-frame clones only, not all of them. The sample holds tens of thousands of clones, around 94% seen once. The source was peripheral blood, collected in the third trimester of pregnancy. The receptor set was obtained from a female donor with multiple sclerosis, enrolled in a pregnancy study.

This chain links TRBV7-9 with TRBJ2-1, with D uncertain. V lost 6 bases and J 1 base, leaving 7 bases between the germline ends. From germline, CDR1 is SEHNR and CDR2 FQNEAQ (reference sequence). The CDR3 is made up of 13 amino acids. This CDR3 is CASSPVSYNEQFF. CDR3 nucleotide sequence: TGTGCCAGCAGTCCTGTTTCCTACAATGAGCAGTTCTTC.

This chain uses TRBV27 with TRBJ2-7; possibly TRBD1 for D (6 bases). Looked up from germline, CDR1 is MNHEY and CDR2 is SMNVEV (reference sequence). There are 14 residues in the CDR3. The V and J ends lost 4 bases and 2 bases respectively, with 12 bases between them. Here the CDR3 DNA reads TGTGCCAGCAGTTCCTTGACAGGCCCCTACGAGCAGTACTTC. Amino acids: CASSSLTGPYEQYF.

CDR3 region: CSVDDRGLDEQYF. The CDR3 DNA reads as TGCAGCGTCGATGACAGGGGTCTGGACGAGCAGTACTTC. V and J are TRBV29-1 and TRBJ2-7; 8 nucleotides line up with TRBD1. The V gene's germline CDR1 is SQVTM and CDR2 ANQGSEA. The CDR3 extends over 13 amino acids. Trimming removed 6 bases from V and 5 bases from J; junction bases left unmatched: 9.

This chain connects TRBV4-2 to TRBJ1-2; D remains ambiguous. Germline V gene sequence: CDR1 LGHNA, CDR2 YNFKEQ. With 5 bases removed from V and 5 bases from J, the gap between germline ends came to 15 bases. The length of the CDR3 is 14 residues. CDR3 sequence (DNA): TGTGCCAGCAGCGAACCCGCAGGAACGTATGGCTACACCTTC. Translation gives CASSEPAGTYGYTF.

V usage is TRBV4-2 and J usage is TRBJ2-7, with a weak D call TRBD2 (6 bases). V was cut by 0 bases and J by 0 bases, with 18 bases left in between. CDR3 length: 18 residues. Germline CDR1 LGHNA, CDR2 YNFKEQ. The DNA of the CDR3 is TGTGCCAGCAGCCAAGACCCCCCGCTAGCGAATAGCTCCTACGAGCAGTACTTC. Protein: CASSQDPPLANSSYEQYF.

J is TRBJ1-2 and V is TRBV10-3; no firm D call. Germline values: CDR1 ENHRY, CDR2 SYGVKD. V lost 6 bases and J lost 6, with 26 bases in between. This CDR3 spans 17 amino acids. The CDR3 sequence is CAIRATHQPRRQNGYTF. In DNA, the CDR3 is TGTGCCATCAGGGCAACCCATCAACCAAGGCGGCAGAATGGCTACACCTTC.

This chain connects TRBV27 to TRBJ1-2, with 8 bases that match TRBD1. Trimming cost V 5 bases and J 5 bases; bases outside gene matches: 10. Germline-derived CDR1 and CDR2 are MNHEY and SMNVEV (reference sequence). The CDR3 has 15 residues. CDR3 DNA: TGTGCCAGCAGTCTATGGACAGGGAAAGAGTATGGCTACACCTTC. Residues: CASSLWTGKEYGYTF.

The V gene is TRBV14, the J gene TRBJ1-2; D remains ambiguous. The CDR3 totals 13 residues. Germline values: CDR1 SGHDN, CDR2 FVKESK. V was cut by 1 base and J by 5 bases, with 8 bases left in between. The CDR3 DNA follows: TGTGCCAGCAGCCAAGGGACTTTTTATGGCTACACCTTC. Translation gives CASSQGTFYGYTF.

The V call is TRBV11-2, the J call TRBJ2-7; TRBD2 matches 10 bases. CDR3 length: 13 amino acids. Trimming removed 4 bases from V and 4 bases from J; junction bases left unmatched: 1. Per germline, CDR1 SGHAT and CDR2 FQNNGV. The CDR3 reads CASSSSGSYEQYF. The CDR3 coding sequence is TGTGCCAGCAGCTCTAGCGGGAGTTACGAGCAGTACTTC.

This clone was seen once. V usage is TRBV6-4 and J usage is TRBJ1-5; 10 nucleotides agree with TRBD1. The CDR3 spans 17 residues. Trimming cost V 7 bases and J 5 bases; bases outside gene matches: 14. The germline V gene has CDR1 MRHNA and CDR2 SNTAGT. CDR3 in DNA: TGTGCCAGCACCGACCGACAGGGGGCTATTATCGATCAGCCCCAGCATTTT. Translating it yields CASTDRQGAIIDQPQHF.

This rearrangement joins TRBV30 to TRBJ1-6; TRBD1 aligns across 10 bases. CDR3 length equals 15 residues. The V segment lost 4 bases and the J segment 7 bases; nucleotides outside the gene matches: 7. Looked up from germline, CDR1 is GTSNPN and CDR2 is SVGIG (reference sequence). The CDR3 DNA reads as TGTGCCTGGATAAACACGGACAGGGGGAATTCACCCCTCCACTTT. Protein: CAWINTDRGNSPLHF.

The chain carries TRBV5-5 and TRBJ2-1; 8 nucleotides match TRBD1. Germline V CDR1 and CDR2: SGHKS, YYEKEE (reference sequence). This CDR3 is built from 16 residues. Trimming took 4 bases from V and 2 from J; bases not matched to a gene: 8. CDR3 protein: CASSLGQAITYNEQFF. The DNA of the CDR3 is TGTGCCAGCAGCCTGGGACAGGCGATAACCTACAATGAGCAGTTCTTC.

The chain is built from TRBV5-6 and TRBJ1-2; the match to TRBD1 covers 8 bases. CDR1 and CDR2 (germline): SGHDT, YYEEEE. Unmatched junction bases numbered 11, after V lost 1 base and J lost 3 bases. This CDR3 is built from 17 residues. In nucleotides, the CDR3 is TGTGCCAGCAGCTTGCCTGGACAGGGCTCTACCTACTATGGCTACACCTTC. It encodes CASSLPGQGSTYYGYTF.

J is TRBJ2-3 and V is TRBV27; 10 nucleotides line up with TRBD2. This CDR3 has 17 residues. With 5 bases clipped from V and 0 bases from J, the junction kept 8 bases outside the gene matches. Germline CDR1 and CDR2: MNHEY and SMNVEV (reference sequence). This CDR3 reads CASSPLGLASSTDTQYF. The CDR3 DNA sequence: TGTGCCAGCAGTCCCCTGGGACTAGCGAGTAGCACAGATACGCAGTATTTT.

The V and J genes are TRBV15 and TRBJ1-2; weak D call: TRBD1 (5 bases). The CDR3 consists of 15 residues. Looked up from germline, CDR1 is LNHNV and CDR2 is YYDKDF (reference sequence). V lost 0 bases to trimming and J lost 4 bases, with 12 bases between them. Written as DNA, the CDR3 is TGTGCCACCAGCAGAGATGTGGGGGGGTTCTATGGCTACACCTTC. It yields the protein CATSRDVGGFYGYTF.

This sequence joins TRBV5-8 and TRBJ1-5; D unclear. Germline V gene data show CDR1 as SGHTS and CDR2 as YDEGEE. This CDR3 region has 15 residues. V lost 1 base and J 3 bases, leaving 11 bases between the germline ends. The CDR3 loop reads CASSLRVSPNQPQHF. DNA of the CDR3: TGTGCCAGCAGCTTGAGAGTCTCGCCCAATCAGCCCCAGCATTTT.

The rearrangement links TRBV29-1 to TRBJ1-1; TRBD1 matches at 8 bases. Per germline, CDR1 SQVTM and CDR2 ANQGSEA. V was pared by 7 bases and J by 6 bases, with 4 bases of the junction left unmatched. There are 11 residues in the CDR3. CDR3 in amino acids: CSGRQGPEAFF. The CDR3 DNA is TGCAGCGGGCGACAGGGGCCTGAAGCTTTCTTT.

The chain joins TRBV27 to TRBJ1-2, with D uncertain. CDR3 size: 13 residues. The germline gives CDR1 MNHEY, CDR2 SMNVEV (reference sequence). V was trimmed by 2 bases and J by 2 bases, leaving 6 bases between them. CDR3 region: CASSLTGNYGYTF. CDR3 DNA: TGTGCCAGCAGTTTAACGGGGAACTATGGCTACACCTTC.

The chain combines TRBV5-1 with TRBJ1-2; 9 nucleotides line up with TRBD1. This CDR3 spans 15 amino acids. After removal of 0 bases from V and 8 bases from J, the junction contained 8 bases not matched to a gene. Germline V CDR1 and CDR2: SGHRS, YFSETQ. The CDR3 DNA reads as TGCGCCAGCAGCTTGGAGGGACAGGGTAGATCCGGCTACACCTTC. The encoded protein is CASSLEGQGRSGYTF.

The genes are TRBV5-1 and TRBJ1-1; weak D call: TRBD1 (5 bases). CDR3 length equals 15 residues. The germline CDR1 and CDR2 sequences are SGHRS and YFSETQ. V lost 0 bases to trimming and J lost 4 bases, with 13 bases between them. CDR3 sequence (DNA): TGCGCCAGCAGCTTGGTGTCCCAGGGTGGCACTGAAGCTTTCTTT. It yields the protein CASSLVSQGGTEAFF.

The chain employs TRBV7-9 and TRBJ1-2, with 11 bases fitting TRBD1. Per the germline V gene, CDR1 is SEHNR and CDR2 is FQNEAQ (reference sequence). Trimming at V came to 5 bases and at J to 7 bases, leaving 9 bases not matched to a gene. This CDR3 has 15 amino acids. The CDR3 loop is CASSAGQGAQGGYTF. The CDR3 region has the DNA TGTGCCAGCAGCGCAGGACAGGGGGCGCAGGGTGGCTACACCTTC.

This rearrangement joins TRBV29-1 to TRBJ2-3; D unresolved. This CDR3 spans 14 amino acids. Trimming removed 5 bases at V and 0 bases at J, with 12 bases between. The germline CDR1 and CDR2 sequences are SQVTM and ANQGSEA. Here the CDR3 DNA reads TGCAGCGTTCGCCGGTCAGGAAGCACAGATACGCAGTATTTT. This sequence encodes CSVRRSGSTDTQYF.